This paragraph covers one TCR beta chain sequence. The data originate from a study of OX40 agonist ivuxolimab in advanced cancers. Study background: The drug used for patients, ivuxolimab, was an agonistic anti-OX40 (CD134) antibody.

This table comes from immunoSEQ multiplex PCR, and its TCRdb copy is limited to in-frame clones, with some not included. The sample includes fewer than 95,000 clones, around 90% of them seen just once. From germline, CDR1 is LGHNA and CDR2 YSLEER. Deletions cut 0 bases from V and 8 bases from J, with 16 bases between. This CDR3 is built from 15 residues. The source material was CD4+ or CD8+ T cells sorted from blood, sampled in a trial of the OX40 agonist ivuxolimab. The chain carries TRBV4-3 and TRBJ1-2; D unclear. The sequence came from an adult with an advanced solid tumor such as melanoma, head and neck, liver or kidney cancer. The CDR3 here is CASSQDRAEHRGYTF. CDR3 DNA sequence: TGCGCCAGCAGCCAAGATCGAGCCGAGCATCGAGGCTACACCTTC.